Below, 28 T cell receptor beta chains from the same sample are listed, as sequenced in a study of cytomegalovirus exposure and HLA in healthy donors. This PCR relied on a set of 60 Vbeta primers and 13 Jbeta primers. The method was immunoSEQ multiplex PCR; TCRdb's version includes in-frame clones alone and lacks a portion of them. The sample has more than 90,000 clones; roughly 78% are singletons. What was sequenced was PBMCs. Receptors were obtained from a woman in her sixties or seventies in good health and CMV-seronegative.

The rearrangement joins TRBV19 to TRBJ1-4, with TRBD1 matching over 9 bases. There are 15 residues in the CDR3. Trimming cost V 4 bases and J 8 bases; bases outside gene matches: 8. Per germline, CDR1 LNHDA and CDR2 SQIVND (reference sequence). CDR3 DNA: TGTGCCAGTAGTAAATACGGGACAGGGAAGGAAAAACTGTTTTTT. Translating it yields CASSKYGTGKEKLFF.

V is TRBV10-3 and J is TRBJ1-1; D is undetermined. The germline V and J ends were trimmed by 3 bases and 2 bases, with 7 bases remaining between them. Germline loops: CDR1 ENHRY, CDR2 SYGVKD. This CDR3 spans 13 amino acids. CDR3 in amino acids: CAISDRDNTEAFF. CDR3 in DNA: TGTGCCATCAGTGATCGGGATAACACTGAAGCTTTCTTT.

The gene calls are TRBV2 and TRBJ1-2, with 9 positions matching TRBD1. The CDR3 totals 13 residues. Looked up from germline, CDR1 is SNHLY and CDR2 is FYNNEI. V lost 7 bases, J lost 8 bases, and 8 bases stayed unmatched. CDR3: CASKQQGASGYTF. CDR3 DNA sequence: TGTGCCAGCAAGCAACAGGGGGCGTCGGGCTACACCTTC.

For the CDR3, the DNA is TGTGCCTGGGGGACAGGGGGCGTAAATCAGCCCCAGCATTTT. Translated: CAWGTGGVNQPQHF. The chain uses TRBV30 and TRBJ1-5; 12 positions agree with TRBD1. CDR1 is GTSNPN, CDR2 SVGIG, per germline (reference sequence). J lost 4 bases, V lost 5 bases, and 3 bases had no gene match. The CDR3 spans 14 residues.

This clone was seen a handful of times. V is TRBV6-5 and J is TRBJ2-7; D might be TRBD2 (5 bases). Trimming took off 5 bases at V and 9 bases at J, with 20 bases between the two ends. CDR3 length: 14 amino acids. The germline V gene has CDR1 MNHEY and CDR2 SVGAGI. DNA of the CDR3: TGTGCCAGCAGTGCAGAGGGAGTAGGTCCTGTGCAGTACTTC. Translation: CASSAEGVGPVQYF.

The chain joins TRBV6-1 to TRBJ1-5; D might be TRBD1 (6 bases). Germline-derived CDR1 and CDR2 are MNHNS and SASEGT. Between the trimmed V and J ends, which lost 3 bases and 0 bases, there was a span of 18 bases. The CDR3 runs to 18 residues. CDR3 in DNA: TGTGCCAGCAGTGAGGGGGACAACCCAGCGTATAGCAATCAGCCCCAGCATTTT. Protein product: CASSEGDNPAYSNQPQHF.

The CDR3 sequence is CASRSDSQETQYF. The CDR3 coding sequence is TGTGCAAGTCGCAGCGATTCCCAAGAGACCCAGTACTTC. The V call is TRBV12-2, the J call TRBJ2-5; the table's TRBD2 call for D was not verified on the DNA. TRBV12-2 is reported as a pseudogene. The CDR3 has 13 amino acids.

V is TRBV7-2 and J is TRBJ2-7, with 9 bases fitting TRBD1. There are 15 residues in the CDR3. Germline CDR1 reads SGHTA; CDR2 reads FQGNSA. J lost 4 bases, V lost 5 bases, and 9 bases had no gene match. As DNA, the CDR3 is TGTGCCAGCAGCCCGGGGGACAGGGAATCGTACGAGCAGTACTTC. Protein product: CASSPGDRESYEQYF. Full variable domain (remainder filled in from reference TRBV7-2 and TRBJ2-7): GAGVSQSPSNKVTEKGKDVELRCDPISGHTALYWYRQSLGQGLEFLIYFQGNSAPDKSGLPSDRFSAERTGGSVSTLTIQRTQQEDSAVYLCASSPGDRESYEQYFGPGTRLTVT.

The genes are TRBV5-3 and TRBJ2-7; the match to TRBD2 covers 9 bases. TRBV5-3 is marked as an open reading frame, function uncertain. This CDR3 spans 16 amino acids. The V gene end was trimmed by 4 bases and the J gene end by 3 bases; junction bases not matched to a gene: 11. CDR3 DNA sequence: TGTGCCAGAAGCCTAAGCGGGGGGCCACCCCACTACGAGCAGTACTTC. This codes for CARSLSGGPPHYEQYF.

CDR3: CASSQRTGPNTGELFF. The CDR3 DNA sequence: TGCGCCAGCAGCCAACGGACAGGGCCGAACACCGGGGAGCTGTTTTTT. The chain carries TRBV4-1 and TRBJ2-2; 8 bases match TRBD1. Germline V CDR1 and CDR2: MGHRA, YSYEKL. The CDR3 sequence is 16 residues long. V was pared by 2 bases and J by 0 bases, with 2 bases of the junction left unmatched.

This clone was counted once. One junction end does not reproduce the germline sequence, and a read error may be involved. The identical CDR3 is also encoded by other nucleotide sequences in the sample. The chain couples TRBV5-4 to TRBJ1-2; unclear D gene. Germline CDR1 reads SGHNT; CDR2 reads YYREEE (reference sequence). This CDR3 comprises 14 residues. The CDR3 nucleotides read TGCGCCAGCAGCTTGGACCGGGAAGTCTATGGCTACACCTTC. Amino acids: CASSLDREVYGYTF.

The chain employs TRBV5-6 and TRBJ1-2; 7 positions agree with TRBD1. The CDR3 totals 13 residues. Germline values: CDR1 SGHDT, CDR2 YYEEEE. The junction had 8 bases not matched to a gene; V was cut back by 0 bases and J by 12 bases. The CDR3: CASSLDVRGMHTF. The CDR3, as DNA: TGTGCCAGCAGCTTGGACGTCAGGGGGATGCACACCTTC.

This clone came up once. The chain recombines TRBV4-3 with TRBJ1-2; D is perhaps TRBD1 (6 bases). In germline, CDR1 is LGHNA, CDR2 YSLEER. This CDR3 has 19 residues. The V and J ends lost 0 bases and 2 bases respectively, with 22 bases between them. The CDR3 DNA reads TGCGCCAGCAGCCAAGAACTGATACACGACAGGAGCGACAACTATGGCTACACCTTC. This codes for CASSQELIHDRSDNYGYTF.

This chain uses TRBV27 with TRBJ1-2, with TRBD1 matching 11 bases. The V segment lost 5 bases and the J segment 4 bases; nucleotides outside the gene matches: 9. Germline values: CDR1 MNHEY, CDR2 SMNVEV (reference sequence). The CDR3 is 16 residues long. The CDR3 coding sequence is TGTGCCAGCAGTGCCTCCCGGACAGGGGGCGGCTATGGCTACACCTTC. This encodes CASSASRTGGGYGYTF.

The V gene is TRBV19, the J gene TRBJ2-2; 8 bases are shared with TRBD2. CDR3 size: 16 residues. Trimming cost V 6 bases and J 1 base; bases outside gene matches: 7. The germline V gene has CDR1 LNHDA and CDR2 SQIVND (reference sequence). This chain's CDR3 is CASSGGDTLNTGELFF. CDR3 DNA sequence: TGTGCCAGTAGCGGGGGGGACACTCTGAACACCGGGGAGCTGTTTTTT.

The rearrangement links TRBV7-9 to TRBJ1-4; a weak D match, TRBD1 (5 bases). The CDR3 length is 15 residues. V lost 3 bases, J lost 1 base, and 9 bases lay in between. CDR1 is SEHNR, CDR2 FQNEAQ, per germline (reference sequence). The CDR3 loop is CASSFTGGTNEKLFF. In nucleotides, the CDR3 is TGTGCCAGCAGCTTTACGGGGGGAACTAATGAAAAACTGTTTTTT.

The rearrangement joins TRBV2 to TRBJ2-7; 13 positions match TRBD2. The germline gives CDR1 SNHLY, CDR2 FYNNEI. CDR3 size: 15 residues. With V trimmed by 8 bases and J by 1 base, 5 bases remained unmatched. CDR3 DNA sequence: TGTGCCAGCCGGGAGGGACTAGCGGGATCCTACGAGCAGTACTTC. Protein sequence: CASREGLAGSYEQYF.

This clone has only a few counts. V is TRBV5-1 and J is TRBJ2-7; 7 bases agree with TRBD2. The CDR3 extends over 15 amino acids. V shed 1 base, J shed 7 bases, and the junction held 11 bases outside the gene matches. Germline CDR1 reads SGHRS; CDR2 reads YFSETQ. CDR3 DNA: TGCGCCAGCAGCTTGTTTGGGGGGGATACGGGTGAGCAGTACTTC. It specifies CASSLFGGDTGEQYF.

J is TRBJ1-6 and V is TRBV5-1; 7 bases fit TRBD1. J lost 7 bases, V lost 4 bases, and 5 bases had no gene match. CDR1 and CDR2 (germline): SGHRS, YFSETQ. This CDR3 is 14 amino acids long. The CDR3 nucleotides are TGCGCCAGCAGCCTTAGGACAGGAAATTCACCCCTCCACTTT. Residues: CASSLRTGNSPLHF.

V usage is TRBV23-1 and J usage is TRBJ1-5; 10 nucleotides match TRBD1. TRBV23-1 carries the ORF label, with uncertain function. J was trimmed by 1 base and V by 4 bases; bases with no gene match: 13. The CDR3 spans 19 residues. This chain's CDR3 is CASSRNRGQGTISNQPQHF. The CDR3 coding sequence is TGCGCCAGCAGTCGAAACCGGGGACAGGGGACGATAAGCAATCAGCCCCAGCATTTT.

This clone was seen a single time. The CDR3 is CASSLGQLLMNTEAFF. The CDR3 nucleotides read TGTGCCAGTAGTCTCGGACAGCTCCTAATGAACACTGAAGCTTTCTTT. The gene calls are TRBV19 and TRBJ1-1; tentatively, D is TRBD1 (6 bases). Trimming removed 5 bases at V and 0 bases at J, with 16 bases between. The germline V gene encodes CDR1 LNHDA and CDR2 SQIVND (reference sequence). The CDR3 has 16 amino acids.

The rearrangement joins TRBV15 to TRBJ2-1, with 7 bases lining up with TRBD1. V trimming: 4 bases; J trimming: 10 bases; junction bases outside the gene matches: 7. From germline, CDR1 is LNHNV and CDR2 YYDKDF (reference sequence). CDR3 size: 13 residues. CDR3 bases: TGTGCCACCAGCATTCGACAGGGCGAGGAGCAGTTCTTC. Protein: CATSIRQGEEQFF.

The chain joins TRBV9 to TRBJ1-4; D is unclear. Trimming cost V 0 bases and J 3 bases, with 9 bases left between them. The CDR3 extends over 15 amino acids. CDR1 is SGDLS, CDR2 YYNGEE, per germline. The chain's CDR3 is CASSVGLGANEKLFF. For the CDR3, the DNA is TGTGCCAGCAGCGTAGGTCTCGGGGCTAATGAAAAACTGTTTTTT.

The V gene is TRBV7-8, the J gene TRBJ2-1; 10 bases fit TRBD2. The CDR3 is 15 amino acids. V lost 2 bases, J lost 8 bases, and 6 bases stayed unmatched. Germline assignment: CDR1 SGHVS and CDR2 FQNEAQ. CDR3 in DNA: TGTGCCAGCAGCTTAATGGGACTAGCGTGGGATGAGCAGTTCTTC. Amino acid sequence: CASSLMGLAWDEQFF.

The CDR3 nucleotides read TGTGCCATCAGTGGCCCACCCGGACAGGGTTCCGACGAGCAGTACTTC. Translated, it gives CAISGPPGQGSDEQYF. J is TRBJ2-7 and V is TRBV10-3, with 8 bases fitting TRBD1. The trim removed 4 bases at V and 5 bases at J, leaving 13 bases unmatched. CDR3 length equals 16 residues. Germline lookup yields CDR1 ENHRY and CDR2 SYGVKD.

In its sample, this clone was seen a few times. The rearrangement uses TRBV6-6 and TRBJ1-1; no definite D call. Germline CDR1 reads MNHNY; CDR2 reads SVGAGI (reference sequence). Trimming cost V 0 bases and J 0 bases, with 8 bases left between them. The CDR3 extends over 15 amino acids. CDR3 in amino acids: CASSYSVGLNTEAFF. The CDR3, as DNA: TGTGCCAGCAGTTACTCAGTTGGGCTGAACACTGAAGCTTTCTTT.

The chain is built from TRBV25-1 and TRBJ2-1; D perhaps matches TRBD2 (5 bases). Germline CDR1 reads MGHDK; CDR2 reads SYGVNS. V was trimmed by 4 bases and J by 5 bases, leaving 15 bases between them. This CDR3 contains 15 residues. In nucleotides, the CDR3 is TGTGCCAGCAGTGGGCCTCTAGCTTCTGACAATGAGCAGTTCTTC. This gives the protein CASSGPLASDNEQFF.

The rearrangement joins TRBV6-5 to TRBJ2-7; D uncertain. V lost 0 bases and J lost 1, with 7 bases in between. Germline V gene data show CDR1 as MNHEY and CDR2 as SVGAGI. This CDR3 has 14 amino acids. CDR3 in amino acids: CASSYSISSYEQYF. For the CDR3, the DNA is TGTGCCAGCAGTTACTCGATCAGTTCCTACGAGCAGTACTTC.